A single sample is the source of the 23 T cell receptor beta chains below, sequenced in a study of T cell responses to AZD1222 COVID-19 vaccine. The data were produced by immunoSEQ multiplex PCR, yet TCRdb's version contains in-frame clones alone and is incomplete. This sample's table has around 140,000 clones. The specimen was peripheral blood. These receptors all come from an adult in good health.

This chain connects TRBV5-1 to TRBJ2-1; 9 bases line up with TRBD2. CDR3 size: 15 residues. Per the germline V gene, CDR1 is SGHRS and CDR2 is YFSETQ. With V trimmed by 4 bases and J by 9 bases, 11 bases remained unmatched. CDR3 loop: CASSLSGGGRVEQFF. In DNA form, the CDR3 reads TGCGCCAGCAGCCTTAGCGGGGGAGGCAGGGTTGAGCAGTTCTTC.

The chain combines TRBV9 with TRBJ2-5, with no clear D. Germline CDR1 is SGDLS and CDR2 is YYNGEE. This CDR3 contains 17 residues. Trimming took 4 bases from V and 6 from J, leaving 25 bases between them. Here the CDR3 DNA reads TGTGCCAGCAGCCCATACATTGATTCCGGGCCTACGCAGACCCAGTACTTC. This sequence encodes CASSPYIDSGPTQTQYF.

The rearrangement uses TRBV29-1 and TRBJ1-4; D gene uncertain. The germline gives CDR1 SQVTM, CDR2 ANQGSEA. This CDR3 spans 11 amino acids. V was shortened by 4 bases and J by 12 bases, with 12 bases between the two germline ends. The CDR3 loop reads CSVGEGSELFF. CDR3 sequence (DNA): TGCAGCGTTGGGGAGGGTTCGGAACTGTTTTTT.

V usage is TRBV18 and J usage is TRBJ2-2; tentatively, D is TRBD1 (6 bases). CDR3 length: 18 residues. The V gene lost 3 bases and the J gene lost 0 bases, with 17 bases spanning the gap. Germline V gives CDR1 KGHSH, CDR2 LQKENI. The chain's CDR3 is CASSPKSPGQSNTGELFF. CDR3 nucleotides: TGTGCCAGCTCACCTAAATCGCCGGGACAATCGAACACCGGGGAGCTGTTTTTT.

The chain uses TRBV7-2 and TRBJ1-2; D gene unclear. The CDR3 is 14 amino acids. Germline lookup yields CDR1 SGHTA and CDR2 FQGNSA. The V end was cut by 5 bases, the J end by 5 bases, with 15 bases between. The CDR3 nucleotides are TGTGCCAGCAGCCCGGTCACTATGGGGTATGGCTACACCTTC. It is translated as CASSPVTMGYGYTF.

V usage is TRBV5-1 and J usage is TRBJ1-3, with D unclear. V gave up 3 bases and J gave up 0 bases, with 10 bases separating them. Germline values: CDR1 SGHRS, CDR2 YFSETQ. The CDR3 is 15 residues long. CDR3 sequence reads: CASSSLGISGNTIYF. In nucleotides, the CDR3 is TGCGCCAGCAGCTCCCTGGGGATCTCTGGAAACACCATATATTTT. Filled out from reference TRBV5-1 and TRBJ1-3, the complete variable domain reads KAGVTQTPRYLIKTRGQQVTLSCSPISGHRSVSWYQQTPGQGLQFLFEYFSETQRNKGNFPGRFSGRQFSNSRSEMNVSTLELGDSALYLCASSSLGISGNTIYFGEGSWLTVV.

The gene calls are TRBV27 and TRBJ2-7; 8 nucleotides match TRBD1. The V and J ends lost 2 bases and 4 bases, in that order; junction bases with no gene match: 4. The germline V gene encodes CDR1 MNHEY and CDR2 SMNVEV (reference sequence). The CDR3 spans 14 residues. CDR3 region: CASSLTGGIYEQYF. CDR3 bases: TGTGCCAGCAGTTTAACAGGGGGTATTTACGAGCAGTACTTC.

V and J are TRBV6-5 and TRBJ1-3; no firm D call. V shed 2 bases and J shed 0 bases, with 8 bases lying between them. Germline loops: CDR1 MNHEY, CDR2 SVGAGI. This CDR3 comprises 15 residues. The DNA for the CDR3 is TGTGCCAGCAGTTACGACCGATACTCTGGAAACACCATATATTTT. Translated: CASSYDRYSGNTIYF.

The V and J genes are TRBV11-3 and TRBJ2-7; no firm D call. The CDR3 has 15 residues. Trimming stripped 4 bases from V and 0 bases from J, with 13 bases between. CDR1 SGHNT and CDR2 YENEEA come from the germline V gene. CDR3 loop: CASSSRTVSSYEQYF. The CDR3 DNA reads TGTGCCAGCAGCTCCCGGACGGTCAGCTCCTACGAGCAGTACTTC.

This chain links TRBV19 with TRBJ1-1; no firm D call. V lost 1 base and J 4 bases, leaving 10 bases between the germline ends. Germline lookup yields CDR1 LNHDA and CDR2 SQIVND (reference sequence). The CDR3 runs 14 residues. This CDR3 is CASSIGSTVTEAFF. CDR3 bases: TGTGCCAGTAGTATAGGATCGACGGTCACTGAAGCTTTCTTT.

The chain has TRBV30 and TRBJ2-1; D is uncertain. This CDR3 is 15 amino acids long. V lost 0 bases, J lost 2 bases, and 11 bases lay in between. Germline lookup yields CDR1 GTSNPN and CDR2 SVGIG (reference sequence). CDR3 DNA sequence: TGTGCCTGGAGTGTGATGGCGTCTGCCTACAATGAGCAGTTCTTC. It encodes CAWSVMASAYNEQFF.

This chain links TRBV6-1 with TRBJ1-6, with 10 bases aligning to TRBD1. Germline CDR1 reads MNHNS; CDR2 reads SASEGT. The V segment lost 1 base and the J segment 11 bases; nucleotides outside the gene matches: 2. This CDR3 region has 14 residues. The DNA for the CDR3 is TGTGCCAGCAGTGAAGGGACAGGGGGGACACCCCTCCACTTT. Amino acids: CASSEGTGGTPLHF.

The chain is built from TRBV30 and TRBJ1-5; D is unclear. Trimming removed 1 base from V and 9 bases from J, with 10 bases in between. The CDR3 totals 12 residues. Germline lookup yields CDR1 GTSNPN and CDR2 SVGIG (reference sequence). In DNA, the CDR3 is TGTGCCTGGAGTGGGGCCCGATCGCCCCAGCATTTT. Its protein product is CAWSGARSPQHF.

The chain joins TRBV18 to TRBJ2-5, with 7 bases fitting TRBD1. Per germline, CDR1 KGHSH and CDR2 LQKENI. CDR3 length: 16 residues. The V and J ends lost 6 bases and 4 bases, in that order; junction bases with no gene match: 14. The CDR3 is CASSRRETGRRETQYF. CDR3 nucleotide sequence: TGTGCCAGCTCTCGCAGGGAGACAGGGCGTCGAGAGACCCAGTACTTC. Supplemented by reference TRBV18 and TRBJ2-5, the full variable domain reads NAGVMQNPRHLVRRRGQEARLRCSPMKGHSHVYWYRQLPEEGLKFMVYLQKENIIDESGMPKERFSAEFPKEGPSILRIQQVVRGDSAAYFCASSRRETGRRETQYFGPGTRLLVL.

The chain links TRBV5-1 to TRBJ1-4; 7 nucleotides match TRBD1. This CDR3 region has 16 residues. V lost 0 bases and J lost 8; bases outside the gene matches: 10. Per germline, CDR1 SGHRS and CDR2 YFSETQ. The CDR3 DNA is TGCGCCAGCAGCTTGGTTGGGGACAGTCTAGGCGAAAAACTGTTTTTT. It is translated as CASSLVGDSLGEKLFF.

This chain joins TRBV4-3 and TRBJ1-2; D gene unclear. V was shortened by 0 bases and J by 7 bases, with 12 bases between the two germline ends. The CDR3 spans 14 residues. CDR1 is LGHNA, CDR2 YSLEER, per germline. CDR3 DNA sequence: TGCGCCAGCAGCCAAGACCTGACCCAATTTGGCTACACCTTC. Its translation: CASSQDLTQFGYTF.

The gene calls are TRBV30 and TRBJ2-5, with 9 bases that match TRBD2. CDR1 and CDR2 (germline): GTSNPN, SVGIG (reference sequence). The trim removed 2 bases at V and 7 bases at J, leaving 17 bases unmatched. The CDR3 has 17 amino acids. In DNA, the CDR3 is TGTGCCTGGAGTCCCCTGGGGCGCGGGGGGGCCTCGGTGACCCAGTACTTC. It codes for CAWSPLGRGGASVTQYF.

The V and J genes are TRBV9 and TRBJ1-1; possible D gene TRBD1, 5 bases. CDR1 is SGDLS, CDR2 YYNGEE, per germline. The CDR3 has 16 amino acids. Trimming removed 0 bases at V and 1 base at J, with 13 bases between. The DNA of the CDR3 is TGTGCCAGCAGCGTAGGGGACCGCGTCTGGAACACTGAAGCTTTCTTT. This codes for CASSVGDRVWNTEAFF.

This rearrangement joins TRBV7-2 to TRBJ1-5; 7 nucleotides agree with TRBD1. J was trimmed by 2 bases and V by 3 bases; bases with no gene match: 10. The CDR3 spans 17 residues. CDR1 is SGHTA and CDR2 is FQGNSA in the germline V gene. CDR3 in DNA: TGTGCCAGCAGCTTCAGTGCGCCCCAGGGGGGCAATCAGCCCCAGCATTTT. Its translation is CASSFSAPQGGNQPQHF.

V usage is TRBV5-1 and J usage is TRBJ2-1; either TRBD1 or TRBD2 may fit D (6 bases each). The CDR3 consists of 14 residues. The V gene lost 4 bases and the J gene lost 8 bases, with 16 bases spanning the gap. The germline CDR1 and CDR2 sequences are SGHRS and YFSETQ. CDR3 in DNA: TGCGCCAGCAGCGGCCGGGACGGGGGCGATGAGCAGTTCTTC. Its protein is CASSGRDGGDEQFF.

The CDR3 loop reads CASSPPTGVNTEAFF. CDR3 DNA sequence: TGTGCCAGCAGCCCACCGACAGGGGTGAACACTGAAGCTTTCTTT. The chain has TRBV7-6 and TRBJ1-1; 8 nucleotides line up with TRBD1. Unmatched junction bases numbered 5, after V lost 5 bases and J lost 0 bases. Germline CDR1 is SGHVS and CDR2 is FNYEAQ. The length of the CDR3 is 15 residues.

The CDR3 nucleotides read TGCAGCGTTGGAGCCTATTCGAACACCGGGGAGCTGTTTTTT. It codes for CSVGAYSNTGELFF. This chain joins TRBV29-1 and TRBJ2-2; no definite D call. Germline V gives CDR1 SQVTM, CDR2 ANQGSEA. The CDR3 runs 14 residues. With 4 bases removed from V and 0 bases from J, the gap between germline ends came to 9 bases.

The chain has TRBV12-3 or TRBV12-4 and TRBJ1-4; 7 bases match TRBD1. J lost 11 bases, V lost 3 bases, and 6 bases had no gene match. The CDR3 is 13 residues long. The CDR3 DNA sequence: TGTGCCAGCAGTTTGACAGGCAGGGGGAAACTGTTTTTT. Protein product: CASSLTGRGKLFF.